This passage covers 15 T cell receptor beta chains from one sample sequenced in a study of human T cells and chemical hapten exposure. Time point given: patch test 3, about 24 weeks after DPC sensitization. The treatment denotes: therapeutic diphenylcyclopropenone sensitization with weekly scalp DPC. TCRdb reprocessed the RACE reads with MiXCR, giving one entry per CDR3 protein. The top ten clones hold approximately 1.1% of a sample with tens of thousands of distinct CDR3 sequences, about 11% of them seen once. The specimen comprised whole blood, sampled in connection with sensitization to the hapten diphenylcyclopropenone (DPC). These TCRs come from a woman in her twenties or thirties with alopecia areata. Some clones in this sample may be carry-over from other donors' samples.

This clonotype has a count of ten or more. V gene TRBV20-1 combines with J gene TRBJ2-3, with 11 positions matching TRBD1. Trimming removed 6 bases from V and 5 bases from J; junction bases left unmatched: 7. Germline V gene sequence: CDR1 DFQATT, CDR2 SNEGSKA (reference sequence). The CDR3 is 14 amino acids. The CDR3 region has the DNA TGCAGTGCGGCGGACAGGGGGCAGTTAGATACGCAGTATTTT. This gives the protein CSAADRGQLDTQYF.

This clonotype was observed a few times. The CDR3 DNA reads TGTGCCAGCAGTTTACCGGGGGCCAGCGGGAGGCCGTTCTTC. Protein sequence: CASSLPGASGRPFF. The rearrangement joins TRBV27 to TRBJ2-1; 9 nucleotides line up with TRBD2. This CDR3 has 14 amino acids. CDR1 MNHEY and CDR2 SMNVEV come from the germline V gene (reference sequence). J gave up 15 bases and V 2 bases, and 11 bases lay outside the gene matches.

The sample holds a few counts of this clonotype. The gene calls are TRBV20-1 and TRBJ1-6; TRBD1 aligns across 9 bases. CDR1 DFQATT and CDR2 SNEGSKA come from the germline V gene (reference sequence). J was trimmed by 7 bases and V by 6 bases; bases with no gene match: 10. The CDR3 spans 15 residues. This chain's CDR3 is CSAIGGQGQNSPLHF. The CDR3 DNA is TGCAGTGCGATAGGGGGACAGGGCCAAAATTCACCCCTCCACTTT.

This clonotype came up a few times. The genes are TRBV20-1 and TRBJ2-7, with TRBD2 matching 7 bases. Per the germline V gene, CDR1 is DFQATT and CDR2 is SNEGSKA (reference sequence). With 6 bases clipped from V and 5 bases from J, the junction kept 10 bases outside the gene matches. The CDR3 runs to 13 residues. CDR3 amino acids: CSATGGVLNEQYF. The CDR3 nucleotides read TGCAGTGCGACTGGGGGGGTATTGAACGAGCAGTACTTC.

This clonotype was observed a handful of times. The rearrangement uses TRBV9 and TRBJ2-1, with TRBD2 matching over 7 bases. The CDR3 extends over 14 amino acids. The V and J ends lost 6 bases and 0 bases, in that order; junction bases with no gene match: 3. From germline, CDR1 is SGDLS and CDR2 YYNGEE. CDR3 bases: TGTGCCAGCAATACGGGGGGCTCCTACAATGAGCAGTTCTTC. Translating gives CASNTGGSYNEQFF.

The rearrangement joins TRBV7-9 to TRBJ2-1; D remains ambiguous. The V gene lost 0 bases and the J gene lost 1 base, with 13 bases spanning the gap. The CDR3 totals 17 residues. The germline V gene has CDR1 SEHNR and CDR2 FQNEAQ (reference sequence). The CDR3 nucleotides read TGTGCCAGCAGCTTAGCCCTCGGTGGGATTTCCTACAATGAGCAGTTCTTC. It codes for CASSLALGGISYNEQFF.

This clonotype showed up many times. The chain uses TRBV3-1 and TRBJ2-7; a possible D gene is TRBD2 (7 bases). From germline, CDR1 is LGHDT and CDR2 YNNKEL (reference sequence). This CDR3 is 13 amino acids long. With 1 base removed from V and 6 bases from J, the gap between germline ends came to 10 bases. CDR3 sequence (DNA): TGTGCCAGCAGCCAAGGCGGGGGCACCGAGCAGTACGTC. It is translated as CASSQGGGTEQYV.

J is TRBJ2-6 and V is TRBV19; a weak D match, TRBD2 (5 bases). CDR3 length: 16 residues. V lost 3 bases, J lost 0 bases, and 9 bases lay in between. CDR1 is LNHDA, CDR2 SQIVND, per germline (reference sequence). In DNA form, the CDR3 reads TGTGCCAGTAGTATTCAGCGGAGCTCTGGGGCCAACGTCCTGACTTTC. Protein: CASSIQRSSGANVLTF.

The chain couples TRBV5-1 to TRBJ1-3; D is ambiguous. Germline-derived CDR1 and CDR2 are SGHRS and YFSETQ. V gave up 0 bases and J gave up 2 bases, with 3 bases separating them. This CDR3 is built from 13 residues. CDR3 coding DNA: TGCGCCAGCAGCTTGGAACCTGGAAACACCATATATTTT. Amino acids: CASSLEPGNTIYF.

At least ten counts were recorded for this clonotype. This chain connects TRBV18 to TRBJ1-2; the D is unclear. The CDR3 sequence is 13 residues long. CDR1 and CDR2 from the germline V gene are KGHSH and LQKENI. V lost 3 bases and J 8 bases, leaving 13 bases between the germline ends. This CDR3 is CASSPPNLEGYTF. The CDR3 DNA reads as TGTGCCAGCTCACCTCCCAACCTGGAAGGCTACACCTTC. The variable domain in full, completed from reference TRBV18 and TRBJ1-2, reads NAGVMQNPRHLVRRRGQEARLRCSPMKGHSHVYWYRQLPEEGLKFMVYLQKENIIDESGMPKERFSAEFPKEGPSILRIQQVVRGDSAAYFCASSPPNLEGYTFGSGTRLTVV.

This clonotype was counted ten times or more. The rearrangement links TRBV2 to TRBJ1-5; D is possibly TRBD1 (5 bases). The germline V gene has CDR1 SNHLY and CDR2 FYNNEI. The CDR3 has 14 amino acids. Trimming took off 4 bases at V and 0 bases at J, with 7 bases between the two ends. The CDR3 bases are TGTGCCAGCAGTGGACAGAATAGCAATCAGCCCCAGCATTTT. Encoded protein: CASSGQNSNQPQHF.

This clonotype has only a few counts. The rearrangement uses TRBV28 and TRBJ1-5; D is undetermined. The germline CDR1 and CDR2 sequences are MDHEN and SYDVKM. The V and J ends lost 3 bases and 6 bases respectively, with 6 bases between them. The CDR3 has 12 residues. The DNA of the CDR3 is TGTGCCAGCAGTTTCAGCGGTCAGCCCCAGCATTTT. Translated: CASSFSGQPQHF.

On this clonotype: A much more abundant neighbour one base away suggests this may be a read error. J is TRBJ2-2 and V is TRBV6-4; 13 nucleotides line up with TRBD2. Trimming at V came to 2 bases and at J to 1 base, leaving 4 bases not matched to a gene. The CDR3 spans 18 residues. Germline CDR1 MRHNA, CDR2 SNTAGT. The CDR3 loop is CASSDGTSGDMNTGELFF. In DNA form, the CDR3 reads TGTGCCAGCAGTGACGGGACTAGCGGGGATATGAACACCGGGGAGCTGTTTTTT.

This clonotype appeared many times. The genes are TRBV18 and TRBJ1-1; D unresolved. V was shortened by 2 bases and J by 5 bases, with 15 bases between the two germline ends. This CDR3 spans 15 amino acids. Germline assignment: CDR1 KGHSH and CDR2 LQKENI. In DNA, the CDR3 is TGTGCCAGCTCACCATGGGCAGCGGGCGAGACTGAAGCTTTCTTT. This codes for CASSPWAAGETEAFF.

This chain uses TRBV5-5 with TRBJ1-6; D call uncertain. This CDR3 is 14 amino acids long. From germline, CDR1 is SGHKS and CDR2 YYEKEE (reference sequence). V was pared by 0 bases and J by 7 bases, with 8 bases between. CDR3 coding DNA: TGTGCCAGCAGCTTGGCTGTGTTCAATTCACCCCTCCACTTT. Translation gives CASSLAVFNSPLHF.